This T cell receptor beta chain was identified during a study of T cells in Graves' hyperthyroidism and ophthalmopathy. Overall study context: The authors collected peripheral blood at initial diagnosis, before any treatment. The study's findings and limits: Within blood appeared most thyroid clonotypes that had expanded above 0.001.

This clonotype qualifies as medium-sized. Its antigen remains unidentified. Pregnant or lactating patients were excluded, as were those with uncontrolled infection or other autoimmune disease. Trimming took off 1 base at V and 2 bases at J, with 14 bases between the two ends. This CDR3 is 16 amino acids long. Germline CDR1 and CDR2: LNHNV and YYDKDF (reference sequence). Amplification targeted TCR beta CDR3 regions from RNA transcripts. Carried out on the TCR CDR3, a first-round RT-PCR used the HTBI primer set. Each CDR3 protein gets one entry after TCRdb re-called the multiplex PCR reads with MiXCR. The table shows 20,000 to 30,000 distinct CDR3 sequences, with approximately 49% occurring only once.

Sequencing input: blood. The genes are TRBV15 and TRBJ2-5, with no clear D. The sequence came from a woman in her thirties or forties with Graves' hyperthyroidism that later progressed to Graves' ophthalmopathy. The CDR3 here is CATSRAPTVGQETQYF. CDR3 DNA sequence: TGTGCCACCAGCAGAGCGCCTACAGTGGGACAAGAGACCCAGTACTTC.